This T cell receptor (beta chain) was captured by sequencing in a study of blood T cells in healthy people across ages (dated by TCRdb to the mid-2010s). The study in broad terms: In model experiments, template switching captured roughly one uniquely barcoded TCR beta cDNA molecule for every two T cells. To track age-related changes in TCR beta repertoire diversity, the study relied on deep sequencing normalized with unique cDNA molecular identifiers. The donors were divided into four age groups: young (average around 15 years), middle-aged (approximately 42), aged (about 61) and long-lived (about 80). Donors of different ages were randomly distributed across sequencing lanes to avoid experimental bias. For two donors (one aged 18 to 30 and one aged 80 or older), the study analyzed two additional independent replicas of 1 million unique cDNA reads from the same blood draw.

Library generation was performed with 5' RACE. The run used an Illumina HiSeq 2500. A second roughly 7 to 11 cycle PCR used a sample-barcoded 5' primer and a J-beta primer mix. A unique molecular identifier was introduced onto each TCR beta cDNA molecule by a template-switch 5' adaptor carrying 12 random nucleotides. Each sample yielded at least 2.5 million CDR3-containing paired-end reads. The Mint cDNA synthesis kit, primed by a TRBC-specific oligonucleotide, was used to synthesize first-strand cDNA from all RNA. Following uracil-DNA glycosylase treatment, a first 18-cycle PCR with universal primers M1SS and BC2_uni_R was performed on all cDNA. On the study's bioinformatics: For normalization, 1 million high-quality reads were randomly selected from each sample, with every read carrying a distinct molecular identifier. Reads sharing molecular identifiers were discarded rather than binned into consensus sequences. MiTCR, with a Q25 quality threshold and the strictest error-elimination algorithm, was used for CDR3 identification, clonotype clustering and error correction. A nonparametric unseen species model using Euler transformation provided a lower-bound estimate of total TCR beta diversity. Using fastp at Q25 and MiXCR, TCRdb reprocessed the public reads and kept productive beta chains. Rows with one shared CDR3 protein collapse into an entry with the most common genes and DNA. None of the V and J calls come from the authors' own analysis; TCRdb made them. Present in this sample are 1,500,000 or so distinct CDR3 sequences, roughly 43% of which were seen just once. Under 5% of the sample belongs to the ten largest clones.

Reading the germline V gene (reference sequence) gives CDR1 GTSNPN and CDR2 SVGIG. Cut back by 1 base and 2 bases, the V and J ends lie 4 bases apart. The CDR3 measures 12 amino acids from cysteine to phenylalanine. CDR3 DNA is the only sequence kept; it has 36 bases, read in frame from the first base. With respect to this clonotype: This clone's antigen is unknown. No base qualities exist here, and no much larger clone lies one base off it.

General findings and caveats noted by the study authors: Estimates of total diversity based on one million sequenced T cells were regarded as lower bounds and as underestimates. Compared with the aged group, the long-lived group had more naive CD4+ T cells, fewer expanded clones and increased TCR diversity, a pattern suggesting age selection. Because profiling used bulk unsorted PBMCs, naive and antigen-experienced compartments could not be compared conclusively. Observed TCR beta diversity per million T cells fell roughly linearly with age, and a significant reduction was already apparent by age around 40. The CMV infection status of donors was not known, potentially confounding age-related changes in expanded clonotypes. A strong correlation was found between observed TCR beta diversity and the percentage of naive T cells measured by flow cytometry.

Donors were 35 to 40 systemically healthy Caucasian individuals from Russia aged roughly 6 to 90 years. Each donor gave roughly 9 milliliters of peripheral blood, drawn into EDTA-treated Vacutainer tubes. Ficoll-Paque density-gradient centrifugation was used to isolate PBMCs, with at least 6.5 million per sample. Total RNA was extracted from PBMCs with Trizol reagent, with at least 6 micrograms obtained per sample. For every donor, an aliquot of PBMCs went through flow cytometry to measure the percentages of naive CD45RAhigh/CD27high T cells. In this chain, TRBV30 is recombined with TRBJ2-3; no confident D gene assignment can be made. Sample: blood. The sequence was obtained from a woman aged 18-29 years in good health. The DNA reads TGTGCCTGGAGTGGAAACACAGATACGCAGTATTTT. Its translation is CAWSGNTDTQYF.